Below, one T cell receptor beta chain is given with its context. The sample comes from a study of glioma-infiltrating T cells after dendritic cell vaccination. Clones were sequenced by immunoSEQ multiplex PCR, and TCRdb holds only the in-frame ones, with some missing. The table includes roughly 100,000 clones, roughly 80% detected once. Per germline, CDR1 SEHNR and CDR2 FQNEAQ (reference sequence). The CDR3 has 11 residues. V shed 4 bases and J shed 6 bases, with 6 bases lying between them. The chain combines TRBV7-9 with TRBJ1-2; the D is unclear. This clonotype originated in a human donor with glioblastoma. The material was blood, obtained before dendritic cell vaccination. For the CDR3, the DNA is TGTGCCAGCAGCTCCGTCCATGGCTACACCTTC. Its translation: CASSSVHGYTF.